This TCR beta chain was sequenced for a study of T cell responses to AZD1222 COVID-19 vaccine. Study results and limitations: Two AZD1222 administrations were followed by greater Spike-specific TCR breadth and depth. Donors, mostly white British, included more females; clonal diversity was possibly underestimated.

The germline gives CDR1 SGHDN, CDR2 FVKESK. Trimming took 0 bases from V and 7 from J, leaving 18 bases between them. The CDR3 sequence is 16 residues long. Remarks on this clone: Its specificity is unknown.

Sequencing used immunoSEQ multiplex PCR; TCRdb keeps in-frame clones, though not all of them. Here the sample spans about 200,000 clones, just over 90% being singletons. Specimen: peripheral blood, collected on day 0 of MenACWY control vaccination. The source is an adult in good health. J is TRBJ1-2 and V is TRBV14; no reliable D call. The CDR3 DNA follows: TGTGCCAGCAGCCAAGATCCTCGGGCACGCGGCAGTGGCTACACCTTC. This translates into CASSQDPRARGSGYTF.